One sample yielded the 28 T cell receptor beta chains listed below, sequenced in a study of CXCR3-negative and CXCR3-positive naive CD8 T cells. The libraries of TRB cDNA were constructed through 5' RACE using UMI labels. No DNA is given; TCRdb re-called the 5' RACE reads and lists each CDR3 protein once. The table for this sample gives tens of thousands of distinct CDR3 sequences. The specimen was memory CD8+ T cells from blood. The source is a human donor in good health. Some clones in this sample may be carry-over from other donors' samples.

This rearrangement joins TRBV11-3 to TRBJ2-1; TCRdb returns TRBD2, unconfirmable since there is no DNA. CDR1 is SGHNT, CDR2 YENEEA, per germline. The CDR3 covers 16 residues. The CDR3 loop reads CASSPWTSGGNNEQFF.

The V call is TRBV18, the J call TRBJ2-7. The CDR3 totals 12 residues. Germline V CDR1 and CDR2: KGHSH, LQKENI. CDR3 in amino acids: CASSSPGSEQYF.

This chain uses TRBV27 with TRBJ2-1; as DNA is missing, the TRBD1 call by TCRdb cannot be tested. CDR1 MNHEY and CDR2 SMNVEV come from the germline V gene (reference sequence). The CDR3 length is 14 residues. This CDR3 reads CATRIGVVYNEQFF.

The rearrangement uses TRBV12-3 or TRBV12-4 and TRBJ2-5; TCRdb's D gene call, TRBD1, goes unchecked for lack of DNA. The length of the CDR3 is 17 residues. CDR3 in amino acids: CASSFLFGTGPQGTQYF.

This chain joins TRBV7-3 and TRBJ1-2. Per germline, CDR1 SGHTA and CDR2 FQGTGA. The CDR3 sequence is 13 residues long. The chain's CDR3 is CASSLIGRDGYTF.

The chain carries TRBV30 and TRBJ1-1. The CDR3 totals 14 residues. The germline gives CDR1 GTSNPN, CDR2 SVGIG (reference sequence). CDR3: CAWSVGSMNTEAFF. The full variable domain, completed using reference TRBV30 and TRBJ1-1, is SQTIHQWPATLVQPVGSPLSLECTVEGTSNPNLYWYRQAAGRGLQLLFYSVGIGQISSEVPQNLSASRPQDRQFILSSKKLLLSDSGFYLCAWSVGSMNTEAFFGQGTRLTVV.

The chain joins TRBV7-9 to TRBJ2-1; TCRdb reports TRBD2, a call that lacks DNA to check it against. CDR3 length equals 14 residues. Germline assignment: CDR1 SEHNR and CDR2 FQNEAQ (reference sequence). This chain's CDR3 is CASSGQSSGNEQFF.

The chain joins TRBV28 to TRBJ1-1; TCRdb returns TRBD1, unconfirmable since there is no DNA. The CDR3 contains 15 residues. Per germline, CDR1 MDHEN and CDR2 SYDVKM. CDR3 amino acids: CASSSILGENIRAFF.

This chain connects TRBV4-3 to TRBJ1-1. This CDR3 contains 13 residues. CDR1 and CDR2 from the germline V gene are LGHNA and YSLEER. CDR3 region: CASSQDVGAQAFF.

The rearrangement links TRBV28 to TRBJ1-4. The V gene's germline CDR1 is MDHEN and CDR2 SYDVKM. The CDR3 consists of 15 residues. The CDR3 loop reads CASSLVSATNEKLFF. The full variable domain, in which reference TRBV28 and TRBJ1-4 provide the parts outside the CDR3, is DVKVTQSSRYLVKRTGEKVFLECVQDMDHENMFWYRQDPGLGLRLIYFSYDVKMKEKGDIPEGYSVSREKKERFSLILESASTNQTSMYLCASSLVSATNEKLFFGSGTQLSVL.

The chain couples TRBV7-2 to TRBJ2-1; there is no DNA to check the TCRdb D call of TRBD1. CDR1 and CDR2 from the germline V gene are SGHTA and FQGNSA. CDR3 size: 15 residues. The chain's CDR3 is CASSPGTGGLNEQFF.

V usage is TRBV7-9 and J usage is TRBJ2-7; the TCRdb call, TRBD2, lacks DNA for checking. Germline CDR1 is SEHNR and CDR2 is FQNEAQ (reference sequence). CDR3 length: 15 amino acids. This chain's CDR3 is CASSEKPGLVYEQYF.

The chain links TRBV6-2 or TRBV6-3 to TRBJ1-5. This CDR3 region has 14 residues. The germline V gene encodes CDR1 MNHEY and CDR2 SVGEGT. CDR3: CASSYSSVDQPQHF.

This rearrangement joins TRBV3-1 to TRBJ2-3. Germline CDR1 LGHDT, CDR2 YNNKEL (reference sequence). The CDR3 covers 13 residues. The CDR3 is CASSLEFTDTQYF.

This chain joins TRBV7-3 and TRBJ1-1. CDR1 and CDR2 from the germline V gene are SGHTA and FQGTGA. The CDR3 is 15 amino acids. CDR3 loop: CASSLSPATNTEAFF.

V gene TRBV6-2 or TRBV6-3 combines with J gene TRBJ2-2; no DNA is available, so the TRBD2 call from TCRdb remains unchecked. The CDR3 sequence is 16 residues long. Germline V lookup: CDR1 MNHEY, CDR2 SVGEGT. The CDR3 reads CASSYLTSGNTGELFF.

The chain joins TRBV6-1 to TRBJ2-5; TCRdb calls TRBD1, which cannot be checked without DNA. CDR1 and CDR2 from the germline V gene are MNHNS and SASEGT. CDR3 length equals 13 residues. The CDR3 protein is CAIEPGQQETQYF.

J is TRBJ2-7 and V is TRBV29-1; TCRdb's assignment of TRBD2 cannot be checked, as there is no DNA. The germline V gene encodes CDR1 SQVTM and CDR2 ANQGSEA. This CDR3 is 15 amino acids long. CDR3 sequence: CSVQGTSGRVDEQYF.

This chain connects TRBV9 to TRBJ2-1. The germline V gene has CDR1 SGDLS and CDR2 YYNGEE. This CDR3 comprises 14 residues. This CDR3 reads CASSVGQSNNEQFF.

The chain couples TRBV7-2 to TRBJ2-5; the TCRdb D gene call, TRBD1, has no DNA to confirm it. Germline CDR1 reads SGHTA; CDR2 reads FQGNSA. The length of the CDR3 is 17 residues. CDR3 in amino acids: CASSLALGQGDGETQYF.

The chain couples TRBV6-2 or TRBV6-3 to TRBJ2-3. Germline CDR1 reads MNHEY; CDR2 reads SVGEGT. The CDR3 length is 15 residues. The CDR3 here is CASSYSETRTDTQYF.

The CDR3 loop is CSVEASLQETQYF. The chain uses TRBV29-1 and TRBJ2-5; TCRdb indicates TRBD1, and absent DNA this call remains unverified. The CDR3 has 13 residues. CDR1 and CDR2 from the germline V gene are SQVTM and ANQGSEA. The entire variable domain, with the rest obtained from reference TRBV29-1 and TRBJ2-5, is as follows: SAVISQKPSRDICQRGTSLTIQCQVDSQVTMMFWYRQQPGQSLTLIATANQGSEATYESGFVIDKFPISRPNLTFSTLTVSNMSPEDSSIYLCSVEASLQETQYFGPGTRLLVL.

The chain recombines TRBV4-3 with TRBJ2-1; checking the TCRdb D call of TRBD1 is not possible without DNA. The CDR3 runs to 15 residues. Germline V gene data show CDR1 as LGHNA and CDR2 as YSLEER. CDR3: CASSQVAGTYNEQFF.

The chain employs TRBV5-1 and TRBJ2-1; the D gene TCRdb calls, TRBD1, cannot be checked with no DNA. The CDR3 runs to 13 residues. The V gene's germline CDR1 is SGHRS and CDR2 YFSETQ. The CDR3 region is CASRRGQGKEQFF.

The V and J genes are TRBV29-1 and TRBJ2-3; the TCRdb call, TRBD1, lacks DNA for checking. In germline, CDR1 is SQVTM, CDR2 ANQGSEA. This CDR3 has 12 amino acids. This CDR3 is CSVSGTADTQYF.

Frequency places this clonotype as large. This chain uses TRBV7-3 with TRBJ1-1; the D call of TRBD1 rests on TCRdb alone, since no DNA is present to check it. Germline CDR1 reads SGHTA; CDR2 reads FQGTGA. This CDR3 has 15 amino acids. CDR3 sequence reads: CASSLTGQGNTEAFF.

This chain uses TRBV12-3 or TRBV12-4 with TRBJ1-4; the D gene TCRdb calls, TRBD1, cannot be checked with no DNA. This CDR3 has 14 residues. The CDR3 sequence: CASSLPGLNEKLFF.

The chain uses TRBV28 and TRBJ2-7; there is no DNA to check the TCRdb D call of TRBD1. Germline V gene sequence: CDR1 MDHEN, CDR2 SYDVKM. The CDR3 sequence is 14 residues long. This chain's CDR3 is CASSFRGETYEQYF.